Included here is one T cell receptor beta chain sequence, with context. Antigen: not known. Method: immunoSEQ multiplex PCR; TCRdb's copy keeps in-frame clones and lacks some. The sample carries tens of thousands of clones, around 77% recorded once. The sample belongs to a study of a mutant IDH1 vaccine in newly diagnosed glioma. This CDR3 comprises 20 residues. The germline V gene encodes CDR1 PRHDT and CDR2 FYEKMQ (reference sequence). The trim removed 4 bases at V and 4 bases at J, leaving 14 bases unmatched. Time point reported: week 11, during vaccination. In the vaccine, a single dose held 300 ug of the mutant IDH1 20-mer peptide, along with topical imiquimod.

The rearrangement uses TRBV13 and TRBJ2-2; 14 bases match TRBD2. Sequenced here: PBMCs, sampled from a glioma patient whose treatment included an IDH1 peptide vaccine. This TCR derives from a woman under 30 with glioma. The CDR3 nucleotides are TGTGCCAGCAGCTCACAACTGGGACTAGCGGGAGAGGCCCGCACCGGGGAGCTGTTTTTT. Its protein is CASSSQLGLAGEARTGELFF.